The T cell receptor beta chain under discussion was sequenced for a study of T cells in Graves' hyperthyroidism and ophthalmopathy. Amplified TCR beta CDR3 regions came from RNA transcripts. HTBI primers were used for first-round RT-PCR of the TCR CDR3. Via MiXCR, TCRdb re-called the multiplex PCR reads, giving one row per CDR3 protein. The sample consists of approximately 380,000 distinct CDR3 sequences, around an eighth of them appearing once. There are 15 residues in the CDR3. V shed 3 bases and J 4 bases; nucleotides not matched to a gene: 5. This clonotype has ten or more counts. This TCR derives from a man over 45 with Graves' ophthalmopathy. Sequenced input: blood. V and J are TRBV12-3 or TRBV12-4 and TRBJ2-3, with 9 bases aligning to TRBD2. The DNA of the CDR3 is TGTGCCAGCAGTTTCGCTAGCGGGACCCCAGATACGCAGTATTTT. Its protein product is CASSFASGTPDTQYF.